This entry features one T cell receptor beta chain sequence. Its antigen remains unidentified. This sample was included in a study of blood T cells in healthy people across ages. The study's findings and limits: Fewer expanded clones and more diversity marked long-lived versus aged donors.

Isolation recovered at least 6.5 million PBMCs from every sample. It was with a sample-barcoded 5' primer and a J-beta primer mix that a second PCR of roughly 7 to 12 cycles was run. TCRdb re-analysed the 5' RACE reads in MiXCR, keeping a single row per CDR3 protein. The sample yields roughly 800,000 distinct CDR3 sequences, under 40% seen once. The origin of this receptor is a man aged 18 to 30 in good health. The sequenced sample consisted of blood.

CDR3 nucleotides: TGTGCCAGCAGCCCGGCCCTGGAGAAAGCTTTCTTT. It translates to CASSPALEKAFF. V is TRBV7-2 and J is TRBJ1-1; D uncertain. The CDR3 contains 12 residues. Trimming removed 5 bases at V and 9 bases at J, with 13 bases between. CDR1 and CDR2 (germline): SGHTA, FQGNSA.